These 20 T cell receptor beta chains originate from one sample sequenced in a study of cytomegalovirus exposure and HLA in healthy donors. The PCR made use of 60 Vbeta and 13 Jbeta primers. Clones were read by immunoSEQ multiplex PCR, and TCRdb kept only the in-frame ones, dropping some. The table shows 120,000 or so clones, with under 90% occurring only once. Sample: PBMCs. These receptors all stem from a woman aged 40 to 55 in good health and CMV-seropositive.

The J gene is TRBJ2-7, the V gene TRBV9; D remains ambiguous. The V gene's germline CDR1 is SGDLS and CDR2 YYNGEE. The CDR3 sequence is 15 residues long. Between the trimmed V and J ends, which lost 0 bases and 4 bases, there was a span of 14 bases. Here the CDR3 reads CASSVGASPSYEQYF. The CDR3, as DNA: TGTGCCAGCAGCGTAGGAGCGTCCCCTTCTTACGAGCAGTACTTC.

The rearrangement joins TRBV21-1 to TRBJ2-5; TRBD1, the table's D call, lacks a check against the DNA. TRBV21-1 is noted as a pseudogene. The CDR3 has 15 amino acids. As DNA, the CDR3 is TGTGCCAGCAGCACCCCGGGACATTACCAAGAGACCCAGTACTTC. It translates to CASSTPGHYQETQYF.

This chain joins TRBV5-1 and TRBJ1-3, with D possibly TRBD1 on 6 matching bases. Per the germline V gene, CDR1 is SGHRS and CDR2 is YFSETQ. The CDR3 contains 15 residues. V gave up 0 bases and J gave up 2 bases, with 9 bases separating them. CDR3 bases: TGCGCCAGCAGCTTGGGATCAGGGGCTGGAAACACCATATATTTT. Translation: CASSLGSGAGNTIYF.

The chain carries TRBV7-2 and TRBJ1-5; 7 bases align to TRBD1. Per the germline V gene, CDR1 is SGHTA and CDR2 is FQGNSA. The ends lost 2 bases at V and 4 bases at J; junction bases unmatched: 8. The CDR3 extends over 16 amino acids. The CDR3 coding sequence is TGTGCCAGCAGCTTATACGAGACAGGGTATAATCAGCCCCAGCATTTT. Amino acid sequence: CASSLYETGYNQPQHF.

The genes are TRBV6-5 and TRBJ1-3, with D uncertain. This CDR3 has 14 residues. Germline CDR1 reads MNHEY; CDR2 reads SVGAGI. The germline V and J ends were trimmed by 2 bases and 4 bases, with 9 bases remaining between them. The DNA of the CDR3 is TGTGCCAGCAGTTACGGTTCGGGAGGAAACACCATATATTTT. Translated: CASSYGSGGNTIYF.

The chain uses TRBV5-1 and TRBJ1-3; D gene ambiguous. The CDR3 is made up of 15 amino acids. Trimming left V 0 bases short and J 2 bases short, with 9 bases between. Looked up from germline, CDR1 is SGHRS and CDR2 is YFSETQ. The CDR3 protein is CASSLVTGAGNTIYF. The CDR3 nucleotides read TGCGCCAGCAGCTTGGTTACCGGGGCTGGAAACACCATATATTTT.

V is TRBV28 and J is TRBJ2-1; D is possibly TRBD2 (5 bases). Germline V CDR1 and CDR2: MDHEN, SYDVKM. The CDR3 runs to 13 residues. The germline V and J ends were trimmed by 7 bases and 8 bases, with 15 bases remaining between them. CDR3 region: CASKGSFGDEQFF. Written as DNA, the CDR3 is TGTGCCAGCAAAGGCTCTTTCGGGGATGAGCAGTTCTTC.

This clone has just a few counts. The CDR3 DNA reads TGTGCCAGCAGTTACTCGCAGGGAGGCGGCTACACCTTC. It translates to CASSYSQGGGYTF. J is TRBJ1-2 and V is TRBV6-6; a possible D gene is TRBD1 (5 bases). There are 13 residues in the CDR3. Germline V gene data show CDR1 as MNHNY and CDR2 as SVGAGI (reference sequence). The V end was cut by 0 bases, the J end by 8 bases, with 10 bases between.

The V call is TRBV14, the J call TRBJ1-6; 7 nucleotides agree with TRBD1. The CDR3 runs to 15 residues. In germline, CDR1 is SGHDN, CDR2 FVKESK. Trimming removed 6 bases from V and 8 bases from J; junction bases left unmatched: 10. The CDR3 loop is CASRTTGVGDSPLHF. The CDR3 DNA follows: TGTGCCAGCAGAACCACAGGGGTTGGAGATTCACCCCTCCACTTT.

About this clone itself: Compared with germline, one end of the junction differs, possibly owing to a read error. The CDR3 DNA reads as TGTTCCAGCAGCTTTCAGGTCGGGAGGGCTTACAATGAGCAGTTCTTC. Its protein product is CSSSFQVGRAYNEQFF. The gene calls are TRBV7-9 and TRBJ2-1; the match to TRBD2 covers 8 bases. Germline loops: CDR1 SEHNR, CDR2 FQNEAQ (reference sequence). The CDR3 is made up of 16 amino acids. The full variable domain, completed using reference TRBV7-9 and TRBJ2-1, is DTGVSQNPRHKITKRGQNVTFRCDPISEHNRLYWYRQTLGQGPEFLTYFQNEAQLEKSRLLSDRFSAERPKGSFSTLEIQRTEQGDSAMYLCSSSFQVGRAYNEQFFGPGTRLTVL.

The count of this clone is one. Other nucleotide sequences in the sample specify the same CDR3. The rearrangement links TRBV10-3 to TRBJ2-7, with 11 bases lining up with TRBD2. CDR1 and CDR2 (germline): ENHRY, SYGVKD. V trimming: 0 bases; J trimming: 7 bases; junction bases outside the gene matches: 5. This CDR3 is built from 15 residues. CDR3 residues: CAISESRLAGSEQYF. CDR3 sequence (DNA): TGTGCCATCAGTGAGTCGCGACTAGCGGGGTCAGAGCAGTACTTC.

The CDR3 sequence: CSVARAKCEAFF. The CDR3 DNA sequence: TGCAGCGTTGCCAGGGCAAAGTGTGAAGCTTTCTTT. This chain links TRBV29-1 with TRBJ1-1; weak D call: TRBD1 (5 bases). CDR1 and CDR2 (germline): SQVTM, ANQGSEA. Trimming took 4 bases from V and 7 from J, leaving 13 bases between them. The CDR3 is 12 amino acids.

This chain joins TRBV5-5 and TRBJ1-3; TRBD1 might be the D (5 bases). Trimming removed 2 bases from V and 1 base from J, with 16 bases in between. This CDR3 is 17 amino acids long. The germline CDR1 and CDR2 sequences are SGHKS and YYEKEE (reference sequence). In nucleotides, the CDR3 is TGTGCCAGCAGCTTTTTATCAGGGTTCACGTCTGGAAACACCATATATTTT. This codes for CASSFLSGFTSGNTIYF.

CDR3 in amino acids: CASSGLTSVDTQYF. The CDR3 nucleotides read TGTGCCAGCAGCGGGCTGACTAGTGTAGATACGCAGTATTTT. The chain recombines TRBV13 with TRBJ2-3; tentatively, D is TRBD2 (6 bases). The CDR3 totals 14 residues. Germline values: CDR1 PRHDT, CDR2 FYEKMQ (reference sequence). V lost 5 bases and J lost 5, with 14 bases in between.

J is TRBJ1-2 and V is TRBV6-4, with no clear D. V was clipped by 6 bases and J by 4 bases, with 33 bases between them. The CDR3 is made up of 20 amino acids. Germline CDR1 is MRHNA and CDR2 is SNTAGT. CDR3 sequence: CASSQTAVIGPLSGSYGYTF. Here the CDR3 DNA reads TGTGCCAGCAGCCAAACAGCAGTGATTGGTCCCCTTAGCGGATCCTATGGCTACACCTTC.

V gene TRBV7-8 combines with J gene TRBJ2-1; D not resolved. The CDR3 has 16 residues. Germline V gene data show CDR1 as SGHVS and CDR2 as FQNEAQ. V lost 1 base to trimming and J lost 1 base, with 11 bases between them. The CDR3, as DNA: TGTGCCAGCAGCTTAGGATCTGCGAGATCCTACAATGAGCAGTTCTTC. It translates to CASSLGSARSYNEQFF.

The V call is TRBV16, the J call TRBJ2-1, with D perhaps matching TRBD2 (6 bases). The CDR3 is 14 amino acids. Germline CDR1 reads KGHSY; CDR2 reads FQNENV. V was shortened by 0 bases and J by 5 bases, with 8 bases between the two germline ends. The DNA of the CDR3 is TGTGCCAGCAGCCAATCTGAGCGGGACAATGAGCAGTTCTTC. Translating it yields CASSQSERDNEQFF.

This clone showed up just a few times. The DNA of the CDR3 is TGCAGCGCCCTGACAGGAGGATCCTACGAGCAGTACTTC. As protein: CSALTGGSYEQYF. The rearrangement uses TRBV29-1 and TRBJ2-7; tentatively, D is TRBD1 (6 bases). Germline V gene sequence: CDR1 SQVTM, CDR2 ANQGSEA. Trimming stripped 7 bases from V and 1 base from J, with 14 bases between. The CDR3 runs to 13 residues.

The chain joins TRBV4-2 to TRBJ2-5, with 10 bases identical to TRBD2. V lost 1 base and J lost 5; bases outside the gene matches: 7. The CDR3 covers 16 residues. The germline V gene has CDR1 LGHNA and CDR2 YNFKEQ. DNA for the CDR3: TGTGCCAGCAGCCAAGCTAGCGGGAGCCGCCAGGAGACCCAGTACTTC. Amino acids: CASSQASGSRQETQYF.

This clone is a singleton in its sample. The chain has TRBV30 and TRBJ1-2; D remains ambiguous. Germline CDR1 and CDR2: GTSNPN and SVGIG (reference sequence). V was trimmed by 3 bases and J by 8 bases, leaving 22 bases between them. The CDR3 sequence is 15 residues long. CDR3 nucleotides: TGTGCCTGGAGGGTAAACCGACCTAGGACGGGAGGCTACACCTTC. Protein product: CAWRVNRPRTGGYTF.